This TCR beta chain was recorded in a study of vaccination effects on CD4 cells after COVID-19. Germline V lookup: CDR1 SGHRS, CDR2 YFSETQ. The CDR3 has 16 residues. The ends lost 3 bases at V and 5 bases at J; junction bases unmatched: 10. With the ViraFEST assay, the study expanded antigen-specific CD4+ T cells using viral peptide pools, then sequenced them. CD4+ T cell isolation took place after nine to eleven days of culture. Having tested negative for nucleocapsid antibodies, the vaccine recipients showed no prior SARS-CoV-2 infection. On days 3 and 7, fresh IL-2 medium replaced half the medium. Clones were sequenced by immunoSEQ multiplex PCR, and TCRdb holds only the in-frame ones, with some missing. The table includes 25,000 to 30,000 clones, roughly 73% detected once. With regard to this clone: The antigen remains unidentified.

The source is a human donor who received a COVID-19 vaccine. The rearrangement joins TRBV5-1 to TRBJ2-5; 10 bases agree with TRBD2. Sequenced here: CD4+ T cells from PBMCs cultured with HCoV-NL63 spike peptides, sampled before COVID-19 vaccination. As DNA, the CDR3 is TGCGCCAGCAGCTCGGGGACCGGACTAGCGGTGGAGACCCAGTACTTC. This sequence encodes CASSSGTGLAVETQYF.